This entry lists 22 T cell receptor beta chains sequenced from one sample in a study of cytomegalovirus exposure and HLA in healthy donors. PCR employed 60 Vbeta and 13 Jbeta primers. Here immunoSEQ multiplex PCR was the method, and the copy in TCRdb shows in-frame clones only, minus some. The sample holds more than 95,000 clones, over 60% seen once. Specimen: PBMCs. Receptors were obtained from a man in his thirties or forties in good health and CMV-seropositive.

CDR3 sequence reads: CASSFRDRDTEAFF. The CDR3 DNA reads as TGTGCCAGCAGCTTTAGGGACAGAGACACTGAAGCTTTCTTT. The chain uses TRBV7-9 and TRBJ1-1, with 7 bases that match TRBD1. The junction had 4 bases not matched to a gene; V was cut back by 3 bases and J by 3 bases. The CDR3 consists of 14 residues. Germline V gives CDR1 SEHNR, CDR2 FQNEAQ (reference sequence).

The CDR3, as DNA: TGTGCCAGCAGCTTGGTGCAGGGCAGTGAAGCTTTCTTT. It codes for CASSLVQGSEAFF. The J gene is TRBJ1-1, the V gene TRBV5-5, with D possibly being TRBD1 (5 bases). Germline V gene sequence: CDR1 SGHKS, CDR2 YYEKEE (reference sequence). The CDR3 runs to 13 residues. The ends were cut back, 0 bases at V and 7 bases at J, with 10 bases in the middle.

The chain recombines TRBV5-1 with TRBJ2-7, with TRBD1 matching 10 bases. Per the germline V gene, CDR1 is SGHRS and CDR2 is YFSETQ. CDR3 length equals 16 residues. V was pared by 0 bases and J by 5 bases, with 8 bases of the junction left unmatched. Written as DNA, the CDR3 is TGCGCCAGCAGCTTGGATTCAGGGGACAGGGGCAACGAGCAGTACTTC. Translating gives CASSLDSGDRGNEQYF. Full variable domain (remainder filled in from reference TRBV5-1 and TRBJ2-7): KAGVTQTPRYLIKTRGQQVTLSCSPISGHRSVSWYQQTPGQGLQFLFEYFSETQRNKGNFPGRFSGRQFSNSRSEMNVSTLELGDSALYLCASSLDSGDRGNEQYFGPGTRLTVT.

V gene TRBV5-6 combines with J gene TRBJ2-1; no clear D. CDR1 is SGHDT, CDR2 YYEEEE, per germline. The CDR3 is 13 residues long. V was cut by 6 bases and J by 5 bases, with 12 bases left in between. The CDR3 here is CASTLPRHNEQFF. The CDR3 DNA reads TGTGCCAGCACCCTACCCCGTCACAATGAGCAGTTCTTC.

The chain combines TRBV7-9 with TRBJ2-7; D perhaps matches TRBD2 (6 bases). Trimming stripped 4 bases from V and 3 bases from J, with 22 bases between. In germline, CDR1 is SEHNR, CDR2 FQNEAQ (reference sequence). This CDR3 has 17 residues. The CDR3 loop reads CASSYHPGISGFYEQYF. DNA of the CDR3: TGTGCCAGCAGCTACCACCCCGGGATTAGCGGTTTCTACGAGCAGTACTTC.

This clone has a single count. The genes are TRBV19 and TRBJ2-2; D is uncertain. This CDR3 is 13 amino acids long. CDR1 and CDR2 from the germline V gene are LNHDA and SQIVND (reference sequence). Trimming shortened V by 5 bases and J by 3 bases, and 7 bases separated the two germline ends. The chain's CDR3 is CASSAGYTGELFF. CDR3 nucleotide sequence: TGTGCCAGTAGTGCAGGCTACACCGGGGAGCTGTTTTTT.

CDR3 loop: CATSRDGRDYEQYF. The DNA of the CDR3 is TGTGCCACCAGCAGAGATGGGAGGGACTACGAGCAGTACTTC. The rearrangement joins TRBV15 to TRBJ2-5; 7 bases line up with TRBD2. Gene TRBJ2-7 matches the end of the DNA better, so the J call may be wrong. The CDR3 has 14 amino acids. Germline V gives CDR1 LNHNV, CDR2 YYDKDF (reference sequence).

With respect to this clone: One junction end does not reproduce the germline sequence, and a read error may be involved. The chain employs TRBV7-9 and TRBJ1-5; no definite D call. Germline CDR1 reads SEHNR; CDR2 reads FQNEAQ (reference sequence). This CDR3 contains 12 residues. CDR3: CSSSFTGQPQHF. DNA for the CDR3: TGTTCCAGCAGCTTTACGGGTCAGCCCCAGCATTTT.

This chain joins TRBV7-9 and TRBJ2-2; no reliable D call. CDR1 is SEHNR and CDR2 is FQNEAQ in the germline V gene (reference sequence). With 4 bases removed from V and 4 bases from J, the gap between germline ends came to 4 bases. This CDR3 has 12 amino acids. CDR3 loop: CASSSGTGELFF. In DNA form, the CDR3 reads TGTGCCAGCAGCTCCGGCACCGGGGAGCTGTTTTTT. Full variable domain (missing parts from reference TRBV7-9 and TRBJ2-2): DTGVSQNPRHKITKRGQNVTFRCDPISEHNRLYWYRQTLGQGPEFLTYFQNEAQLEKSRLLSDRFSAERPKGSFSTLEIQRTEQGDSAMYLCASSSGTGELFFGEGSRLTVL.

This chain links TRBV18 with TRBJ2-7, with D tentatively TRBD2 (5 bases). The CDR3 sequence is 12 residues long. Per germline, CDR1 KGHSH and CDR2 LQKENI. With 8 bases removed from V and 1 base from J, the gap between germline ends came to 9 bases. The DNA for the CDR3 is TGTGCCAGCCACGGGGTATCCTACGAGCAGTACTTC. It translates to CASHGVSYEQYF.

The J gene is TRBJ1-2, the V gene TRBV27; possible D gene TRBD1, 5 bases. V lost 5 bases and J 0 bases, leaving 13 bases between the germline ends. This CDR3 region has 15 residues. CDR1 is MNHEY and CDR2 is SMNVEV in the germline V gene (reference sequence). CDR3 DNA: TGTGCCAGCAGTCCTCGGGGGACCACTAACTATGGCTACACCTTC. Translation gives CASSPRGTTNYGYTF.

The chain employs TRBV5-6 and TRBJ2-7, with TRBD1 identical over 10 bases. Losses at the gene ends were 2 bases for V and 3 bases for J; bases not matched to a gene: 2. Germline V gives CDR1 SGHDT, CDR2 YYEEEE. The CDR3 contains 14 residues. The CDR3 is CASSFGTGDYEQYF. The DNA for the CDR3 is TGTGCCAGCAGCTTTGGGACAGGGGACTACGAGCAGTACTTC.

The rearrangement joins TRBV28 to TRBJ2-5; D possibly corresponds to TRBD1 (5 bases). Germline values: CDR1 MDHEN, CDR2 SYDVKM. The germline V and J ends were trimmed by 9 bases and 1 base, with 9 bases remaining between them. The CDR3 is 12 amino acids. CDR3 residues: CARRTLQETQYF. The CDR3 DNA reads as TGTGCCAGAAGGACACTCCAAGAGACCCAGTACTTC.

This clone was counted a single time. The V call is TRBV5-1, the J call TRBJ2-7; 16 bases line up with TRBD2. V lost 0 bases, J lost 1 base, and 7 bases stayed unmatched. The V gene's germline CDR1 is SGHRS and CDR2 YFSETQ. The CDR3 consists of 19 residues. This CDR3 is CASSLGTGTSGGASYEQYF. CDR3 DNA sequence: TGCGCCAGCAGCTTGGGGACCGGGACTAGCGGGGGGGCTTCCTACGAGCAGTACTTC.

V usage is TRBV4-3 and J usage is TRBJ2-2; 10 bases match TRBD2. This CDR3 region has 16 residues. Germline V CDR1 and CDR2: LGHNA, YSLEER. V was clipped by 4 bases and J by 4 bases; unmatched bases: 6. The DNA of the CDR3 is TGCGCCAGCAGCCGGGCCGGGACTAGCGTCACCGGGGAGCTGTTTTTT. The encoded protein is CASSRAGTSVTGELFF.

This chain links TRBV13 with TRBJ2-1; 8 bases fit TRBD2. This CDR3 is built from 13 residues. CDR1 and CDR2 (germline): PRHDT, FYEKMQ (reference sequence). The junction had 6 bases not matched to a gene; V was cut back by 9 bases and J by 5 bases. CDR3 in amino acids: CASQSGSHNEQFF. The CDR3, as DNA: TGTGCCAGTCAAAGCGGGAGCCACAATGAGCAGTTCTTC. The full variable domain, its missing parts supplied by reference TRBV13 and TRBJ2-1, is AAGVIQSPRHLIKEKRETATLKCYPIPRHDTVYWYQQGPGQDPQFLISFYEKMQSDKGSIPDRFSAQQFSDYHSELNMSSLELGDSALYFCASQSGSHNEQFFGPGTRLTVL.

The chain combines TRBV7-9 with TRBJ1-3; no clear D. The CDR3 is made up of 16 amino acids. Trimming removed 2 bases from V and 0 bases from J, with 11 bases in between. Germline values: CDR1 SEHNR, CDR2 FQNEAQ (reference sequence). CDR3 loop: CASSLRTADSGNTIYF. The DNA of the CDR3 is TGTGCCAGCAGCTTAAGAACCGCGGACTCTGGAAACACCATATATTTT.

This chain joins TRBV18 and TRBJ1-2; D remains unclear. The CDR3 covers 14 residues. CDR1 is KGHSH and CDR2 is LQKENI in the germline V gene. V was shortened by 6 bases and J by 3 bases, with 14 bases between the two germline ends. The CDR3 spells CASSPVRGDYGYTF. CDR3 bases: TGTGCCAGCTCGCCTGTAAGAGGAGACTATGGCTACACCTTC.

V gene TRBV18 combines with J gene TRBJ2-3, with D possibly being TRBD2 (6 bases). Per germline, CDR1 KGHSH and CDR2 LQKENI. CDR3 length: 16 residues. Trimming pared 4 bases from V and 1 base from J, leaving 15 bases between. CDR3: CASSREVVAGTDTQYF. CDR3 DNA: TGTGCCAGCTCACGGGAGGTAGTAGCAGGCACAGATACGCAGTATTTT.

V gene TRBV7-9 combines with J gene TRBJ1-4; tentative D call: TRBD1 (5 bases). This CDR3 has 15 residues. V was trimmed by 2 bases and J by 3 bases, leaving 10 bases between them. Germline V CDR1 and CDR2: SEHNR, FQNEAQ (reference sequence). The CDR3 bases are TGTGCCAGCAGCTTATGGGGGGGGTCTAATGAAAAACTGTTTTTT. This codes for CASSLWGGSNEKLFF.

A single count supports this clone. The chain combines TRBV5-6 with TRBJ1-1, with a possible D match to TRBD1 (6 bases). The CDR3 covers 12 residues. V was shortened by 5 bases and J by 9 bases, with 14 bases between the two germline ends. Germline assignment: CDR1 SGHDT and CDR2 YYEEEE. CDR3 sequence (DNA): TGTGCCAGCAGACTGGGGACAACGAAAGCTTTCTTT. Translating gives CASRLGTTKAFF.

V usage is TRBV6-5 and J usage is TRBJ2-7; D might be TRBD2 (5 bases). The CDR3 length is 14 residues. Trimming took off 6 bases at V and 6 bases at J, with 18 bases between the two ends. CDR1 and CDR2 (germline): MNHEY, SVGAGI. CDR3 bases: TGTGCCAGCAGCTCCGGACTCCTCTTTGCCGAGCAGTACTTC. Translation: CASSSGLLFAEQYF.